Detailed here is one T cell receptor beta chain. This receptor's antigen is unknown. No much larger clone exists at a distance of one base, and base qualities are not known. The data were obtained in a study of OX40 agonist ivuxolimab in advanced cancers. Regarding the research as a whole: Ivuxolimab, which targeted the costimulatory receptor OX40 (CD134), was an agonistic, fully human IgG2 monoclonal antibody. Intravenous ivuxolimab was administered to patients every 2 weeks at six dose levels: 0.01, 0.1, 0.3, 1.5, 3 and 10 mg/kg. Among the roughly 54 dose-escalation patients, roughly 20 had hepatocellular carcinoma, some 15 melanoma, 9 renal cell carcinoma and 9 head and neck cancer. A male proportion of nearly 85% and a mean age of about 60 years, ranging from 23 to 79, were recorded for the dose-escalation cohort. Patients were allowed to have had prior anti-PD-1, anti-PD-L1 or anti-CTLA-4 therapy, and approximately 39% of the dose-escalation patients had been treated with checkpoint inhibitors. Partial responses occurred in three dose-escalation patients, of whom one had hepatocellular carcinoma and two had cutaneous melanoma. The point of sequencing TCRbeta in the periphery was to test whether ivuxolimab changed TCR sequence diversity and drove clonal T-cell expansion. The paper describes the monotherapy dose-escalation part (N ≈ 51 patients) of the phase I trial of ivuxolimab.

The paper's findings and limits, for the study overall: After ivuxolimab, expanded clones were on average more numerous among CD8+ T cells than among CD4+ T cells. At doses from 0.1 to 3.0 mg/kg, clonal expansion was seen in both CD4+ and CD8+ blood T cells between baseline and week 6. Low levels of normalized T-cell clonal expansion were also seen in some patients who did not respond. In partial responders in the 0.1-3.0 mg/kg groups, normalized peripheral clonal expansion was found to be among the lowest, especially among CD8+ T cells. Antigen specificity was not determined for the clonally expanded peripheral T cells.

The trial excluded patients who had a history of autoimmune disease or who were on systemic immunosuppression. In every dose cohort, peripheral blood was drawn for TCR sequencing at baseline, cycle 4 day 1, and cycle 7 day 1. The samples were taken from a phase I, first-in-human, multicenter, open-label dose-escalation trial of ivuxolimab. Adults with locally advanced or metastatic melanoma, renal cell, hepatocellular, or head and neck squamous cell carcinoma were enrolled in the trial. Before TCR sequencing, CD4+ T cells and CD8+ T cells from peripheral blood were sorted into separate populations. To sequence the TCRbeta CDR3 region, genomic DNA was isolated from the sorted cells. TCRbeta CDR3 regions were sequenced using the immunoSEQ Assay. Not all clones reach the TCRdb copy of this immuneACCESS table, which keeps in-frame sequences only. Checked studies attribute under half of the gap to unresolved V genes and leave the rest unexplained. Counted in this sample were about 64,000 clones; 84% of them appeared once. The top ten clones comprise roughly 2% of the sample.

Sequencing used CD4+ or CD8+ T cells sorted from blood, obtained in a trial of the OX40 agonist ivuxolimab. The clonotype originates from an adult with an advanced solid tumor such as melanoma, head and neck, liver or kidney cancer.

The CDR3 region reads CARGAYEQYF. The nucleotides read TGTGCCAGAGGAGCCTACGAGCAGTACTTC. The chain is assembled from TRBV9 and TRBJ2-7; a confident D gene designation cannot be given. The CDR3 measures 10 amino acids from cysteine to phenylalanine. Just CDR3 DNA is preserved here, 30 bases in frame from base 1. CDR1 SGDLS and CDR2 YYNGEE are derived from the germline V gene. V lost 8 bases and J lost 2 bases; the stretch between them is 5 bases long.